Each of the 29 T cell receptor beta chains below was sequenced from the same sample in a study of blood T cell repertoires in COVID-19. Measured with immunoSEQ multiplex PCR; TCRdb has only the in-frame clones, and not every one. This table has around 150,000 clones, approximately 83% appearing once. Sequencing was carried out using peripheral blood. The receptors stem from a man between 70 and 80 years old with acute or convalescent COVID-19.

The chain combines TRBV19 with TRBJ2-7, with a possible D match to TRBD2 (5 bases). Looked up from germline, CDR1 is LNHDA and CDR2 is SQIVND (reference sequence). The CDR3 is 14 amino acids. The V end was cut by 4 bases, the J end by 1 base, with 11 bases between. CDR3 in DNA: TGTGCCAGTAGTAGGTGGCCGGGGTCCTACGAGCAGTACTTC. This sequence encodes CASSRWPGSYEQYF.

The chain has TRBV4-3 and TRBJ2-7; TRBD2 agrees at 10 bases. Germline V CDR1 and CDR2: LGHNA, YSLEER. V trimming: 1 base; J trimming: 7 bases; junction bases outside the gene matches: 10. The CDR3 extends over 16 amino acids. In DNA, the CDR3 is TGCGCCAGCAGCCAAGGAGGAATTAGCGGGAGGCCAGAGCAGTACTTC. Protein sequence: CASSQGGISGRPEQYF.

CDR3 residues: CASSSLRLGGEKLFF. CDR3 DNA sequence: TGTGCCAGCAGTTCCTTACGCCTGGGAGGGGAAAAACTGTTTTTT. V is TRBV27 and J is TRBJ1-4, with D unresolved. The CDR3 is 15 amino acids. Germline-derived CDR1 and CDR2 are MNHEY and SMNVEV (reference sequence). V lost 4 bases, J lost 8 bases, and 17 bases lay in between.

This chain links TRBV3-1 (or the pseudogene TRBV3-2) with TRBJ2-7; unclear D gene. Germline lookup yields CDR1 LGHDT and CDR2 YNNKEL (reference sequence). This CDR3 has 15 residues. With 0 bases removed from V and 2 bases from J, the gap between germline ends came to 11 bases. CDR3 protein: CASSQDGRPAYEQYF. The DNA of the CDR3 is TGTGCCAGCAGCCAAGATGGCAGGCCCGCCTACGAGCAGTACTTC.

The V and J genes are TRBV7-3 and TRBJ2-3, with TRBD2 matching 13 bases. Germline V gene sequence: CDR1 SGHTA, CDR2 FQGTGA. CDR3 size: 19 residues. V shed 6 bases and J 3 bases; nucleotides not matched to a gene: 15. The CDR3 DNA reads as TGTGCCAGCAGTTTATGGGGGAGGGGGACTAGCGGGAAGACAGATACGCAGTATTTT. This gives the protein CASSLWGRGTSGKTDTQYF.

This rearrangement joins TRBV5-1 to TRBJ2-7; possibly TRBD2 for D (6 bases). V lost 0 bases and J lost 1, with 8 bases in between. There are 14 residues in the CDR3. CDR1 is SGHRS, CDR2 YFSETQ, per germline. The CDR3 sequence is CASSLGAGSYEQYF. The CDR3 DNA reads as TGCGCCAGCAGCTTGGGCGCGGGATCCTACGAGCAGTACTTC.

The genes are TRBV28 and TRBJ2-1, with TRBD2 matching over 12 bases. The V segment lost 5 bases and the J segment 0 bases; nucleotides outside the gene matches: 5. Germline V lookup: CDR1 MDHEN, CDR2 SYDVKM. This CDR3 is built from 17 residues. The CDR3: CASSHGLAGNSYNEQFF. In DNA, the CDR3 is TGTGCCAGCAGTCACGGACTAGCGGGGAACTCCTACAATGAGCAGTTCTTC.

The chain links TRBV5-4 to TRBJ2-1, with 7 nucleotides matching TRBD1. The CDR3 spans 15 residues. The V gene end was trimmed by 0 bases and the J gene end by 7 bases; junction bases not matched to a gene: 7. CDR1 is SGHNT and CDR2 is YYREEE in the germline V gene (reference sequence). CDR3 in amino acids: CASSLARQGGNEQFF. CDR3 in DNA: TGTGCCAGCAGCTTGGCACGACAGGGCGGGAATGAGCAGTTCTTC.

This chain joins TRBV21-1 and TRBJ2-7; whether TRBD1, the table's D call, matches the DNA was not checked. TRBV21-1 is assigned pseudogene status. The CDR3 totals 14 residues. CDR3 nucleotide sequence: TGTGCCAGCAGCAACCTGACAGGGAAATACGAGCAGTACTTC. This sequence encodes CASSNLTGKYEQYF.

This sequence joins TRBV5-1 and TRBJ2-3; TRBD1 matches at 10 bases. The V segment lost 4 bases and the J segment 3 bases; nucleotides outside the gene matches: 8. The germline gives CDR1 SGHRS, CDR2 YFSETQ. CDR3 length: 16 residues. The CDR3 DNA follows: TGCGCCAGCAGCCCGGGGGGGACAGGGGTGACAGATACGCAGTATTTT. It yields the protein CASSPGGTGVTDTQYF.

The chain combines TRBV29-1 with TRBJ2-7, with D perhaps TRBD2 (5 bases). With 2 bases removed from V and 3 bases from J, the gap between germline ends came to 8 bases. The CDR3 extends over 12 amino acids. Per germline, CDR1 SQVTM and CDR2 ANQGSEA. The CDR3 bases are TGCAGCGTTGAAAGCGGAGACTACGAGCAGTACTTC. This sequence encodes CSVESGDYEQYF.

The CDR3 sequence: CASKVASGRQETQYF. The CDR3 DNA sequence: TGTGCCAGCAAGGTCGCTAGCGGGCGCCAAGAGACCCAGTACTTC. The gene calls are TRBV2 and TRBJ2-5; the match to TRBD2 covers 8 bases. Trimming removed 7 bases from V and 1 base from J; junction bases left unmatched: 8. Germline V gene lookup returns CDR1 SNHLY and CDR2 FYNNEI. The CDR3 spans 15 residues.

The chain links TRBV2 to TRBJ2-7; TRBD1 matches at 7 bases. The CDR3 spans 12 residues. Germline trimming cut 5 bases from V and 5 bases from J; bases unmatched to any gene: 3. Germline CDR1 reads SNHLY; CDR2 reads FYNNEI. The chain's CDR3 is CASSLRGNEQYF. CDR3 bases: TGTGCCAGCAGTCTCAGGGGGAACGAGCAGTACTTC.

V is TRBV2 and J is TRBJ1-5; TRBD1 aligns across 7 bases. The germline CDR1 and CDR2 sequences are SNHLY and FYNNEI. The V gene end was trimmed by 1 base and the J gene end by 5 bases; junction bases not matched to a gene: 11. The CDR3 runs 17 residues. CDR3: CASSEGPRGKEYQPQHF. CDR3 DNA: TGTGCCAGCAGTGAAGGCCCCAGGGGGAAGGAGTATCAGCCCCAGCATTTT. Combining the CDR3 with reference TRBV2 and TRBJ1-5 gives the whole variable domain EPEVTQTPSHQVTQMGQEVILRCVPISNHLYFYWYRQILGQKVEFLVSFYNNEISEKSEIFDDQFSVERPDGSNFTLKIRSTKLEDSAMYFCASSEGPRGKEYQPQHFGDGTRLSIL.

This chain links TRBV30 with TRBJ1-3, with 10 positions matching TRBD1. Germline lookup yields CDR1 GTSNPN and CDR2 SVGIG (reference sequence). This CDR3 is built from 19 residues. V was pared by 3 bases and J by 0 bases, with 14 bases of the junction left unmatched. The CDR3 reads CAWSRGTGVTGLSGNTIYF. The CDR3 region has the DNA TGTGCCTGGAGCCGAGGGACAGGGGTAACAGGGCTCTCTGGAAACACCATATATTTT.

This clone is termed medium-sized. This chain connects TRBV4-1 to TRBJ2-6, with 7 bases fitting TRBD1. The CDR3 totals 15 residues. The trim removed 5 bases at V and 2 bases at J, leaving 3 bases unmatched. Germline CDR1 is MGHRA and CDR2 is YSYEKL. The CDR3 region is CASSSTGTGANVLTF. For the CDR3, the DNA is TGCGCCAGCAGCTCGACAGGGACTGGGGCCAACGTCCTGACTTTC.

This chain joins TRBV9 and TRBJ2-7, with D tentatively TRBD1 (6 bases). The V gene lost 0 bases and the J gene lost 2 bases, with 15 bases spanning the gap. Germline CDR1 reads SGDLS; CDR2 reads YYNGEE. The CDR3 has 16 residues. DNA for the CDR3: TGTGCCAGCAGCGTAGGGGTAGGGGGAGAGACCTACGAGCAGTACTTC. The encoded protein is CASSVGVGGETYEQYF.

The V gene is TRBV5-5, the J gene TRBJ1-1, with D perhaps matching TRBD1 (5 bases). This CDR3 is 14 amino acids long. Germline lookup yields CDR1 SGHKS and CDR2 YYEKEE (reference sequence). Trimming removed 0 bases at V and 5 bases at J, with 11 bases between. The CDR3, as DNA: TGTGCCAGCAGCTTGGTGCCAGGGCGGACTGAAGCTTTCTTT. It is translated as CASSLVPGRTEAFF.

As DNA, the CDR3 is TGTGCCAGCAGTCTTTCCGGGACTAAGTCCTACGAGCAGTACTTC. Amino acid sequence: CASSLSGTKSYEQYF. This chain connects TRBV27 to TRBJ2-7; 7 bases fit TRBD2. The CDR3 contains 15 residues. Losses at the gene ends were 5 bases for V and 1 base for J; bases not matched to a gene: 8. The germline gives CDR1 MNHEY, CDR2 SMNVEV (reference sequence).

V gene TRBV7-9 combines with J gene TRBJ2-5; tentatively, D is TRBD2 (5 bases). The germline gives CDR1 SEHNR, CDR2 FQNEAQ (reference sequence). This CDR3 has 16 amino acids. V lost 5 bases and J 2 bases, leaving 18 bases between the germline ends. The CDR3, as DNA: TGTGCCAGCAGCGATATCAGAGGAGGATTACAAGAGACCCAGTACTTC. This encodes CASSDIRGGLQETQYF.

The chain links TRBV11-2 to TRBJ1-4; D is ambiguous. There are 14 residues in the CDR3. Trimming left V 2 bases short and J 5 bases short, with 9 bases between. Germline V gives CDR1 SGHAT, CDR2 FQNNGV. As DNA, the CDR3 is TGTGCCAGCAGCTTATACGGAGAGAATGAAAAACTGTTTTTT. This translates into CASSLYGENEKLFF.

The CDR3 spells CATTSDRGEEETQYF. As DNA, the CDR3 is TGTGCCACGACCTCCGACAGGGGTGAGGAAGAGACCCAGTACTTC. V and J are TRBV18 and TRBJ2-5; 8 bases line up with TRBD1. Trimming removed 10 bases from V and 3 bases from J; junction bases left unmatched: 13. Germline CDR1 and CDR2: KGHSH and LQKENI. This CDR3 is built from 15 residues. The full variable domain, in which reference TRBV18 and TRBJ2-5 provide the parts outside the CDR3, is NAGVMQNPRHLVRRRGQEARLRCSPMKGHSHVYWYRQLPEEGLKFMVYLQKENIIDESGMPKERFSAEFPKEGPSILRIQQVVRGDSAAYFCATTSDRGEEETQYFGPGTRLLVL.

The chain recombines TRBV9 with TRBJ2-5, with D uncertain. Per germline, CDR1 SGDLS and CDR2 YYNGEE. V shed 0 bases and J shed 2 bases, with 8 bases lying between them. The CDR3 consists of 14 residues. CDR3 DNA: TGTGCCAGCAGCGTAGGGCAGCGACAAGAGACCCAGTACTTC. Protein product: CASSVGQRQETQYF.

A single count supports this clone. Written as DNA, the CDR3 is TGCAGTGCTAGTGAACTAGCGGGAGCGTACTCCTACGAGCAGTACTTC. Amino acids: CSASELAGAYSYEQYF. V usage is TRBV20-1 and J usage is TRBJ2-7, with 11 nucleotides matching TRBD2. Germline V gene data show CDR1 as DFQATT and CDR2 as SNEGSKA (reference sequence). The CDR3 length is 16 residues. V trimming: 3 bases; J trimming: 0 bases; junction bases outside the gene matches: 7.

V gene TRBV13 combines with J gene TRBJ2-1, with TRBD2 identical over 11 bases. CDR1 PRHDT and CDR2 FYEKMQ come from the germline V gene (reference sequence). The CDR3 is made up of 15 amino acids. Unmatched junction bases numbered 6, after V lost 3 bases and J lost 8 bases. In nucleotides, the CDR3 is TGTGCCAGCAGCTTCGGGACTAGCGGAGGGGATGAGCAGTTCTTC. This gives the protein CASSFGTSGGDEQFF.

V is TRBV6-5 and J is TRBJ2-3; 8 bases line up with TRBD1. CDR1 and CDR2 from the germline V gene are MNHEY and SVGAGI. This CDR3 has 14 amino acids. Trimming took 6 bases from V and 8 from J; bases not matched to a gene: 10. In DNA form, the CDR3 reads TGTGCCAGCAGCATGGACAGGGTTGGGGGTACGCAGTATTTT. This encodes CASSMDRVGGTQYF.

The CDR3 DNA sequence: TGTGCCAGCAGCAGAGGACTAGCGGGAGTGGGCTCCTACAATGAGCAGTTCTTC. This translates into CASSRGLAGVGSYNEQFF. V and J are TRBV5-4 and TRBJ2-1; 13 bases map to TRBD2. CDR3 size: 18 residues. Germline CDR1 SGHNT, CDR2 YYREEE (reference sequence). The V and J ends lost 4 bases and 0 bases, in that order; junction bases with no gene match: 7.

V usage is TRBV7-8 and J usage is TRBJ1-1, with a weak D call TRBD1 (5 bases). This CDR3 has 14 amino acids. Trimming stripped 6 bases from V and 4 bases from J, with 15 bases between. The germline CDR1 and CDR2 sequences are SGHVS and FQNEAQ. The CDR3: CASRLRAGGTEAFF. CDR3 coding DNA: TGTGCCAGCAGACTTCGGGCGGGGGGCACTGAAGCTTTCTTT.

This clone has only a few counts. The V call is TRBV11-2, the J call TRBJ2-3, with 12 bases identical to TRBD2. The V segment lost 5 bases and the J segment 5 bases; nucleotides outside the gene matches: 11. Per the germline V gene, CDR1 is SGHAT and CDR2 is FQNNGV. The CDR3 extends over 17 amino acids. The chain's CDR3 is CASSPYLAGGPKDTQYF. For the CDR3, the DNA is TGTGCCAGCAGCCCGTATCTAGCGGGAGGGCCTAAAGATACGCAGTATTTT.